A selection of T cell receptor beta chains follows, all from one sample in a study of PD-L1 blockade in urothelial cancer. The data were produced by immunoSEQ multiplex PCR, yet TCRdb's version contains in-frame clones alone and is incomplete. Of 50,000 to 55,000 clones in the sample, about 86% were seen once. This material consisted of PBMCs, taken around atezolizumab (anti-PD-L1) treatment. Source of these receptors: a man in his sixties with urothelial cancer. The CDR3 runs from the conserved cysteine through the conserved F or W. D genes are given only for firm matches. Clone size is not always given. Where it is, it says once, few, many or a class for expanded clones.

>TRBV11-1|-|TRBJ2-1|-
CASSLSRGTSYNEQFF
TGTGCCAGCAGCTTATCGCGAGGTACTAGCTACAATGAGCAGTTCTTC
>TRBV5-4|-|TRBJ2-5|-
CASSLASGKETQYF
TGTGCCAGCAGCTTGGCGTCCGGGAAGGAGACCCAGTACTTC
>TRBV6-6|-|TRBJ2-7|-
CATAGAGGWEQYF
TGTGCCACTGCTGGGGCAGGGGGGTGGGAGCAGTACTTC
>TRBV30|-|TRBJ1-1|-
CAWSESVRGEAFF
TGTGCCTGGAGTGAATCGGTGAGGGGGGAAGCTTTCTTT
>TRBV9|-|TRBJ2-1|-
CASSAPGLSSYNEQFF
TGTGCCAGTTCAGCCCCGGGACTGAGCTCCTACAATGAGCAGTTCTTC
>TRBV23-1|-|TRBJ2-3|-
CAPPVGSLSTDTQYF
TGCGCCCCCCCGGTGGGCAGCCTTAGCACAGATACGCAGTATTTT
>TRBV18|TRBD2|TRBJ2-2|-
CASSPLGLAGTNTGELFF
TGTGCCAGCTCACCATTGGGACTAGCGGGAACGAACACCGGGGAGCTGTTTTTT
>TRBV11-2|-|TRBJ2-5|-
CASSFGLPGETQYF
TGTGCCAGCAGCTTCGGACTCCCCGGGGAGACCCAGTACTTC
>TRBV5-1|-|TRBJ1-2|-
CASSSTATNYGYTF
TGCGCCAGCAGCTCGACAGCCACTAACTATGGCTACACCTTC
>TRBV28|TRBD1|TRBJ1-5|-
CASSLFGTANQPQHF
TGTGCCAGCAGTTTATTCGGGACAGCGAATCAGCCCCAGCATTTT
>TRBV5-5|-|TRBJ1-5|-
CASAYTGHQNQPQHF
TGTGCCAGCGCCTACACGGGACACCAAAATCAGCCCCAGCATTTT
>TRBV5-6|-|TRBJ2-3|-
CASSYKSRVADTQYF
TGTGCCAGCAGCTATAAAAGCAGGGTCGCAGATACGCAGTATTTT
>TRBV4-2|TRBD1|TRBJ1-5|-
CASSQVGQGQPQHF
TGTGCCAGCAGCCAAGTGGGACAGGGTCAGCCCCAGCATTTT
>TRBV5-1|-|TRBJ2-3|once
CASSFPTGTDTQYF
TGCGCCAGCAGCTTCCCGACAGGCACAGATACGCAGTATTTT
>TRBV27|-|TRBJ2-3|-
CASSLRTSTDTQYF
TGTGCCAGCAGTCTGAGGACTAGCACAGATACGCAGTATTTT
>TRBV5-5|TRBD2|TRBJ2-7|-
CASSSGLFASYEQYF
TGTGCCAGCAGCTCGGGACTATTCGCCTCCTACGAGCAGTACTTC
>TRBV19|TRBD2|TRBJ2-1|-
CASSKGTSGRNEQFF
TGTGCCAGTAGTAAGGGGACTAGCGGGAGAAATGAGCAGTTCTTC
>TRBV2|TRBD1|TRBJ2-2|-
CASRLGQGNTGELFF
TGTGCCAGCAGACTCGGACAGGGGAACACCGGGGAGCTGTTTTTT
>TRBV5-4|-|TRBJ2-7|-
CASSPGGLAGRSYEQYF
TGTGCCAGCAGCCCTGGGGGGTTGGCGGGACGCTCCTACGAGCAGTACTTC
>TRBV19|-|TRBJ1-6|-
CASRANHGDGSPLHF
TGTGCCAGTAGGGCGAATCACGGGGATGGTTCACCCCTCCACTTT
>TRBV2|-|TRBJ1-2|-
CASSDVAAANYGYTF
TGTGCCAGCAGTGACGTGGCAGCGGCCAACTATGGCTACACCTTC
>TRBV5-1|-|TRBJ1-4|-
CASSLVPSWGEKLFF
TGCGCCAGCAGCTTGGTTCCCAGTTGGGGCGAAAAACTGTTTTTT
>TRBV11-2|TRBD2|TRBJ2-7|-
CASSWGLAGGSDEQYF
TGTGCCAGCAGCTGGGGACTAGCGGGAGGTAGCGACGAGCAGTACTTC
>TRBV6-1|TRBD1|TRBJ1-1|once
CASSAQGAEAFF
TGTGCCAGCAGTGCCCAGGGGGCTGAAGCTTTCTTT
>TRBV11-2|-|TRBJ1-4|-
CASSLPAGINEKLFF
TGTGCCAGCAGCTTACCCGCAGGGATTAATGAAAAACTGTTTTTT
>TRBV5-1|-|TRBJ2-7|-
CASSGSVGGYEQYF
TGCGCCAGCAGCGGTAGCGTGGGGGGTTACGAGCAGTACTTC
>TRBV10-3|-|TRBJ2-7|-
CAISEGGGAGGKQYF
TGTGCCATCAGTGAGGGGGGTGGGGCAGGCGGGAAGCAGTACTTC
>TRBV7-9|TRBD2|TRBJ2-7|once
CASSLPPGRESSYEQYF
TGTGCCAGCAGCTTACCCCCTGGGCGGGAGAGCTCCTACGAGCAGTACTTC
>TRBV5-4|TRBD2|TRBJ2-7|-
CASRTTSGTYEQYF
TGTGCCAGCAGAACGACTAGCGGGACCTACGAGCAGTACTTC
>TRBV10-3|-|TRBJ2-7|-
CAISEVSSYEQYF
TGTGCCATCAGTGAAGTCAGCTCCTACGAGCAGTACTTC
>TRBV6-1|TRBD1|TRBJ1-1|once
CASRPGQGALTEAFF
TGTGCCAGCCGACCTGGACAGGGTGCCTTAACTGAAGCTTTCTTT
>TRBV2|TRBD2|TRBJ2-5|-
CASSGEGFQETQYF
TGTGCCAGCAGTGGGGAGGGATTCCAAGAGACCCAGTACTTC
>TRBV5-5|TRBD1|TRBJ2-7|-
CASSGGQGPSSYEQYF
TGTGCCAGCAGCGGGGGACAGGGTCCCAGCTCCTACGAGCAGTACTTC
>TRBV5-1|-|TRBJ1-1|-
CASSLDGGNTEAFF
TGCGCCAGCAGCTTGGACGGGGGGAACACTGAAGCTTTCTTT
>TRBV5-4|-|TRBJ1-1|-
CASSKDGGPGAEAFF
TGTGCCAGCAGCAAGGACGGGGGACCCGGGGCTGAAGCTTTCTTT
>TRBV27|-|TRBJ1-3|-
CASRRTGTLLSGNTIYF
TGTGCCAGCAGACGAACCGGGACACTCCTTTCTGGAAACACCATATATTTT
>TRBV5-1|TRBD1|TRBJ1-2|-
CASSLERGRGNYGYTF
TGCGCCAGCAGCTTGGAAAGGGGGCGCGGAAACTATGGCTACACCTTC
>TRBV10-1|-|TRBJ2-1|-
CASRGGGNEQFF
TGCGCCAGCAGGGGAGGGGGCAATGAGCAGTTCTTC
>TRBV30|-|TRBJ2-1|-
CAWKFGNEQFF
TGTGCCTGGAAGTTCGGCAATGAGCAGTTCTTC
>TRBV7-9|TRBD2|TRBJ2-7|once
CASSLAESGKYEQYF
TGTGCCAGCAGCCTAGCCGAAAGCGGGAAATACGAGCAGTACTTC
>TRBV30|TRBD1|TRBJ1-3|-
CAWRAGGINGNTIYF
TGTGCCTGGAGGGCAGGGGGGATAAACGGAAACACCATATATTTT
>TRBV6-5|-|TRBJ1-2|-
CASSLTRDSLYGYTF
TGTGCCAGCAGCTTAACCCGGGACTCCCTCTATGGCTACACCTTC
>TRBV6-5|-|TRBJ2-7|-
CASSYSGQSYEQYF
TGTGCCAGCAGTTACTCAGGACAGTCCTACGAGCAGTACTTC
>TRBV4-2|TRBD2|TRBJ2-1|-
CASSQDWASGAYNEQFF
TGTGCCAGCAGCCAGGACTGGGCTAGCGGGGCCTACAATGAGCAGTTCTTC
>TRBV28|TRBD1|TRBJ2-6|-
CASSDRGLVPGANVLTF
TGTGCCAGCAGTGACAGGGGGCTGGTCCCTGGGGCCAACGTCCTGACTTTC
>TRBV25-1|TRBD2|TRBJ2-3|-
CASSESYELAGVDTQYF
TGTGCCAGCAGTGAATCTTACGAACTAGCGGGAGTGGATACGCAGTATTTT
>TRBV5-6|-|TRBJ1-1|-
CASSLTVTMNTEAFF
TGTGCCAGCAGCCTTACAGTCACCATGAACACTGAAGCTTTCTTT
>TRBV5-6|-|TRBJ1-5|-
CASSLAQGGQPQHF
TGTGCCAGCAGCTTGGCGCAGGGTGGGCAGCCCCAGCATTTT
>TRBV10-2|TRBD1|TRBJ1-1|-
CASGQGFATEAFF
TGCGCCAGCGGACAGGGGTTCGCCACTGAAGCTTTCTTT
>TRBV19|-|TRBJ1-2|-
CASSGGTSYTF
TGTGCCAGTAGCGGAGGGACGAGCTACACCTTC
>TRBV29-1|TRBD2|TRBJ2-1|once
CSVEGVVGRVYNEQFF
TGCAGCGTTGAAGGCGTTGTCGGGAGGGTCTATAATGAGCAGTTCTTC
>TRBV7-7|-|TRBJ2-3|-
CASSLVLASDTQYF
TGTGCTAGCAGCTTGGTCCTAGCATCAGATACGCAGTATTTT
>TRBV6-5|TRBD1|TRBJ1-5|-
CASGRTGLRQPQHF
TGTGCCAGCGGGAGGACAGGGCTAAGACAGCCCCAGCATTTT
>TRBV6-5|-|TRBJ2-7|-
CASSLRSGYEQYF
TGTGCCAGCAGTTTAAGGTCGGGCTACGAGCAGTACTTC